One and the same sample provided the 2 T cell receptor beta chains below, sequenced in a study of naive and memory T cell subsets (dated by TCRdb to about 2017). The library came from UMI-ligation and nested PCR. Sequencing relied on an Illumina MiSeq. For the blood and skin samples, reverse transcription of TCR RNA was done with SuperScript IV along with alpha and beta constant region primers. TCRdb itself trimmed the public reads at Q25 with fastp, ran MiXCR and retained productive beta chains. When rows share a CDR3 protein, they turn into one entry using the most common DNA and genes. The sample contains around 18,000 distinct CDR3 sequences, about a tenth of them found a single time. The biggest ten clones account for about 6.8% of the sample. What the treatment or condition label conveys for this sample: skin biopsy from PPD injection site in Mantoux-positive individual. Before reverse transcription, total RNA that had not been cell sorted was treated with RQ1 DNase, with a target input of roughly 1 to 1,100 ng.

This specimen consisted of skin, obtained from a tuberculin skin test site. The receptor set was obtained from an adult in good health.

The genes are TRBV18 and TRBJ2-7, with 12 bases identical to TRBD1. The CDR3 spans 16 residues. Germline CDR1 reads KGHSH; CDR2 reads LQKENI. The trim removed 4 bases at V and 6 bases at J, leaving 10 bases unmatched. The CDR3, as DNA: TGTGCCAGCTCACTAAACCGGGGACAGGGGGCAGGCGAGCAGTACTTC. As protein: CASSLNRGQGAGEQYF.

The sample holds a few counts of this clonotype. The genes are TRBV4-1 and TRBJ1-6, with 7 bases matching TRBD1. This CDR3 is 15 amino acids long. Germline V gene data show CDR1 as MGHRA and CDR2 as YSYEKL. V shed 1 base, J shed 6 bases, and the junction held 3 bases outside the gene matches. This CDR3 reads CASSQVDRSNSPLHF. CDR3 in DNA: TGCGCCAGCAGCCAAGTGGACAGGTCTAATTCACCCCTCCACTTT.